This is a list of T cell receptor beta chains from one sample in a study of blood T cell repertoires in COVID-19. Produced via immunoSEQ multiplex PCR; TCRdb's table is partial and in-frame only. Of 20,000 to 25,000 clones listed, roughly 88% were seen once; the top ten hold around 11%. The sample comprised peripheral blood. These receptors were taken from a human donor in a cohort sampled during active COVID-19. The donor label of this sample is uncertain. Both conserved end residues are part of each CDR3. The D gene is left open where the match is weak. Rows may omit the clone size; those that give it use once, few, many or a size class.

length: 14; size: NA; J: TRBJ2-7; V: TRBV21-1; D: NA; DNA: TGTGCCCCCCCCGGCGGGAGAACCAACTACGAGCAGTACTTC; CDR3: CAPPGGRTNYEQYF
length: 14; size: NA; J: TRBJ1-6; V: TRBV19; D: NA; DNA: TGTGCCAGTAGGCCCCAGTGGTTTAATTCACCCCTCCACTTT; CDR3: CASRPQWFNSPLHF
length: 15; size: NA; J: TRBJ2-5; V: TRBV10-3; D: NA; DNA: TGTGCCATCAGTGATTCGCGAGGGAGCGGGGAGACCCAGTACTTC; CDR3: CAISDSRGSGETQYF
length: 12; size: NA; J: TRBJ1-6; V: TRBV27; D: NA; DNA: TGTGCCAGCAGCTCTTATAATTCACCCCTCCACTTT; CDR3: CASSSYNSPLHF
length: 18; size: NA; J: TRBJ2-1; V: TRBV30; D: TRBD2; DNA: TGTGCCTGGAGCTGGCTAGCGGGAGGGCCAGGCTCCTACAATGAGCAGTTCTTC; CDR3: CAWSWLAGGPGSYNEQFF
length: 14; size: NA; J: TRBJ1-2; V: TRBV21-1; D: NA; DNA: TGTGCCAGCAGAACCAGGGGGTATTTCTATGGCTACACCTTC; CDR3: CASRTRGYFYGYTF
length: 15; size: NA; J: TRBJ1-2; V: TRBV6-5; D: TRBD1; DNA: TGTGCCAGCAACCGAGGACAGGGGGCGGGGTATGGCTACACCTTC; CDR3: CASNRGQGAGYGYTF
length: 15; size: NA; J: TRBJ2-6; V: TRBV3-1/TRBV3-2; D: NA; DNA: TGTGCCAGCAGCCAAGAGAGGGCCGGGGCCAACGTCCTGACTTTC; CDR3: CASSQERAGANVLTF
length: 15; size: NA; J: TRBJ2-7; V: TRBV28; D: NA; DNA: TGTGCCAGCAGTTTCTCTGGACAGTCCCCCTACGAGCAGTACTTC; CDR3: CASSFSGQSPYEQYF
length: 14; size: NA; J: TRBJ2-1; V: TRBV5-1; D: NA; DNA: TGCGCCAGCAGCCTAGGGGACAACTACAATGAGCAGTTCTTC; CDR3: CASSLGDNYNEQFF
length: 15; size: NA; J: TRBJ2-2; V: TRBV27; D: TRBD2; DNA: TGTGCCAGCAGTCTACGCGGGGGTAACACCGGGGAGCTGTTTTTT; CDR3: CASSLRGGNTGELFF
length: 15; size: NA; J: TRBJ2-5; V: TRBV3-1/TRBV3-2; D: NA; DNA: TGTGCCAGCAGCCCAACGGACAGCTTGCAAGAGACCCAGTACTTC; CDR3: CASSPTDSLQETQYF
length: 13; size: NA; J: TRBJ2-3; V: TRBV28; D: TRBD2; DNA: TGTGCCAGCAGTTTTCGGGGGAGGGCCTGGCAGTATTTT; CDR3: CASSFRGRAWQYF
length: 11; size: once; J: TRBJ2-1; V: TRBV2; D: NA; DNA: TGTGCCAGCATCTATTACAATGAGCAGTTCTTC; CDR3: CASIYYNEQFF
length: 18; size: NA; J: TRBJ2-1; V: TRBV3-1/TRBV3-2; D: TRBD2; DNA: TGTGCCAGCAGTCCTCGGACTAGCGGGAATGGGGCCCACAATGAGCAGTTCTTC; CDR3: CASSPRTSGNGAHNEQFF
length: 11; size: NA; J: TRBJ2-7; V: TRBV5-1; D: NA; DNA: TGCGCCAGCAGCTCCCACTACGAGCAGTACTTC; CDR3: CASSSHYEQYF
length: 19; size: NA; J: TRBJ2-3; V: TRBV5-1; D: TRBD1; DNA: TGCGCCAGCTCCCTCTTGGGGACAGCCAACCCAACCCGGAAGGATACGCAGTATTTT; CDR3: CASSLLGTANPTRKDTQYF
length: 14; size: NA; J: TRBJ1-4; V: TRBV18; D: NA; DNA: TGTGCCAGCTCACCTCAATCAACTAATGAAAAACTGTTTTTT; CDR3: CASSPQSTNEKLFF
length: 15; size: NA; J: TRBJ2-3; V: TRBV7-6; D: NA; DNA: TGTGCCAGCAGCTTAGCGGGAGGAGTAGGGGATACGCAGTATTTT; CDR3: CASSLAGGVGDTQYF
length: 14; size: NA; J: TRBJ1-2; V: TRBV3-1/TRBV3-2; D: TRBD1; DNA: TGTGCCAGCAGCCACCGGGACAGGGCTCATGGCTACACCTTC; CDR3: CASSHRDRAHGYTF
length: 18; size: once; J: TRBJ2-2; V: TRBV6-2/TRBV6-3; D: TRBD2; DNA: TGTGCCAGCAGTTACTTCCTCGGGCGGGAGCTGAGGGGCGGGGAGCTGTTTTTT; CDR3: CASSYFLGRELRGGELFF
length: 15; size: NA; J: TRBJ2-3; V: TRBV18; D: TRBD2; DNA: TGTGCCAGCTCACCCCAAGCCGGGAGGACAGATACGCAGTATTTT; CDR3: CASSPQAGRTDTQYF
length: 14; size: NA; J: TRBJ1-1; V: TRBV5-1; D: TRBD1; DNA: TGCGCCAGCAGCTTGGACGCAGGGGGCACTGAAGCTTTCTTT; CDR3: CASSLDAGGTEAFF
length: 16; size: NA; J: TRBJ2-7; V: TRBV30; D: TRBD1; DNA: TGTGCCTGGAGCAGATGGGACAGGGGATTGTCCTACGAGCAGTACTTC; CDR3: CAWSRWDRGLSYEQYF
length: 15; size: NA; J: TRBJ2-3; V: TRBV6-4; D: NA; DNA: TGTGCCAGCAGTGAGACGCGGGGTAGCACAGATACGCAGTATTTT; CDR3: CASSETRGSTDTQYF
length: 16; size: NA; J: TRBJ2-7; V: TRBV6-2/TRBV6-3; D: NA; DNA: TGTGCCAGCAGTTACTCGGTAAGGGACAACTTCTACGAGCAGTACTTC; CDR3: CASSYSVRDNFYEQYF
length: 15; size: NA; J: TRBJ1-2; V: TRBV6-6; D: NA; DNA: TGTGCCAGCAGTGTTCGACGATCAGGGAACTATGGCTACACCTTC; CDR3: CASSVRRSGNYGYTF
length: 14; size: NA; J: TRBJ1-5; V: TRBV6-1; D: TRBD1; DNA: TGTGCCAGCAGTGAAAACAGGGGCCGTCAGCCCCAGCATTTT; CDR3: CASSENRGRQPQHF
length: 16; size: few; J: TRBJ2-7; V: TRBV5-1; D: TRBD2; DNA: TGCGCCAGCAGCTTGGCCGGGGGCGGGAGGAGTTACGAGCAGTACTTC; CDR3: CASSLAGGGRSYEQYF
length: 14; size: NA; J: TRBJ1-2; V: TRBV19; D: NA; DNA: TGTGCCAGTAGTTCTACAGCTTATAACTATGGCTACACCTTC; CDR3: CASSSTAYNYGYTF
length: 14; size: NA; J: TRBJ1-5; V: TRBV2; D: NA; DNA: TGTGCCAGCAGTGAGGGGCAGACGAAACCGTCCCAGCATTTT; CDR3: CASSEGQTKPSQHF
length: 14; size: NA; J: TRBJ2-7; V: TRBV2; D: NA; DNA: TGTGCCAGCTGTCTGGCATCTGGCTCCTACGAGCAGTACTTC; CDR3: CASCLASGSYEQYF
length: 20; size: NA; J: TRBJ2-1; V: TRBV5-1; D: TRBD1; DNA: TGCGCCAGCAGCTTGGAGAAGGACAGGGGGGCTAGCGGGTTCTACAATGAGCAGTTCTTC; CDR3: CASSLEKDRGASGFYNEQFF
length: 13; size: NA; J: TRBJ2-7; V: TRBV19; D: NA; DNA: TGTGCCAGTAGTCCGGACAGAAACTACGAGCAGTACTTC; CDR3: CASSPDRNYEQYF
length: 15; size: NA; J: TRBJ2-3; V: TRBV15; D: NA; DNA: TGTGCCACCAGCAGAGAGGTGGGAGTCACAGATACGCAGTATTTT; CDR3: CATSREVGVTDTQYF
length: 18; size: few; J: TRBJ2-6; V: TRBV5-5; D: TRBD1; DNA: TGTGCCAGCAGCCTCCGGACAGGGATATTGACTGGGGCCAACGTCCTGACTTTC; CDR3: CASSLRTGILTGANVLTF
length: 12; size: once; J: TRBJ1-6; V: TRBV28; D: NA; DNA: TGTGCCAGCAGTGGGGACATTTCACCCCTCCACTTT; CDR3: CASSGDISPLHF
length: 13; size: NA; J: TRBJ1-1; V: TRBV6-5; D: NA; DNA: TGTGCCAGCAACAGGGTGATGAACACTGAAGCTTTCTTT; CDR3: CASNRVMNTEAFF
length: 13; size: NA; J: TRBJ2-7; V: TRBV30; D: TRBD2; DNA: TGTGCCTGGACAAAGGGGCTAGCGGACGAGCAGTACTTC; CDR3: CAWTKGLADEQYF
length: 14; size: NA; J: TRBJ2-2; V: TRBV6-2/TRBV6-3; D: NA; DNA: TGTGCCAGCAGTTACGGACTCATCACCGGGGAGCTGTTTTTT; CDR3: CASSYGLITGELFF
length: 13; size: NA; J: TRBJ2-7; V: TRBV20-1; D: NA; DNA: TGCAGTGCTAGTAGGTACGGGTCCTACGAGCAGTACTTC; CDR3: CSASRYGSYEQYF
length: 14; size: NA; J: TRBJ1-4; V: TRBV6-5; D: TRBD1; DNA: TGTGCCAGCAGTTACTCACAGGGGCAAGAAAAACTGTTTTTT; CDR3: CASSYSQGQEKLFF
length: 13; size: NA; J: TRBJ1-2; V: TRBV6-5; D: NA; DNA: TGTGCCAGCAGTTGGACAGCTAACTATGGCTACACCTTC; CDR3: CASSWTANYGYTF
length: 14; size: NA; J: TRBJ2-7; V: TRBV7-9; D: TRBD2; DNA: TGTGCCAGCAGCGAGACTAGCGGGTCCTACGAGCAGTACTTC; CDR3: CASSETSGSYEQYF
length: 16; size: NA; J: TRBJ2-7; V: TRBV28; D: TRBD2; DNA: TGTGCCAGCAGCCAACACGGGGCTAGCGGAACCTACGAGCAGTACTTC; CDR3: CASSQHGASGTYEQYF
length: 15; size: NA; J: TRBJ2-1; V: TRBV19; D: TRBD2; DNA: TGTGCCAGTAGTATGTCGGGAGGACCTTACAATGAGCAGTTCTTC; CDR3: CASSMSGGPYNEQFF
length: 14; size: NA; J: TRBJ2-3; V: TRBV10-3; D: NA; DNA: TGTGCCATCAGTGCAAGCGGTAGCACAGATACGCAGTATTTT; CDR3: CAISASGSTDTQYF
length: 15; size: NA; J: TRBJ2-3; V: TRBV28; D: NA; DNA: TGTGCCAGCAGCCACCCGGCAGGTACAGGAGATACGCAGTATTTT; CDR3: CASSHPAGTGDTQYF